The present entry profiles one T cell receptor beta chain with its context. The antigen is undetermined. Newly diagnosed patients aged 18 to 65 had hyperthyroidism of under 2 months' duration. Germline CDR1 reads KGHSH; CDR2 reads LQKENI. Trimming removed 4 bases from V and 0 bases from J, with 25 bases in between. This CDR3 spans 21 amino acids. These data come from a study of T cells in Graves' hyperthyroidism and ophthalmopathy. Whole-study findings and limits: A model using 13 V-J features told ophthalmopathy apart from stable hyperthyroidism. Blood shared most expanded thyroid clonotypes above 0.001.

Amplified TCR beta CDR3 regions came from RNA transcripts. The HTBI primer set served for first-round RT-PCR of the TCR CDR3. TCRdb reanalysed the multiplex PCR reads using MiXCR and keeps one entry per CDR3 protein. In the table there are approximately 370,000 distinct CDR3 sequences, 15% to 20% of which are singletons. The source of this sequence is a woman aged 25-40 years with Graves' hyperthyroidism that later progressed to Graves' ophthalmopathy. What was sequenced was blood. This chain connects TRBV18 to TRBJ2-6, with D perhaps TRBD1 (6 bases). CDR3 nucleotides: TGTGCCAGCTCACTACGATATGTTAAGCAGGGGACGAACTCTGGGGCCAACGTCCTGACTTTC. Protein product: CASSLRYVKQGTNSGANVLTF.